One and the same sample provided the 19 T cell receptor beta chains below, sequenced in a study of radiation and T cells in renal cell carcinoma. Time point denoted: baseline pretreatment blood. Treatment given: 15 Gy SBRT to primary tumor, nephrectomy 4 weeks later. Data came from immunoSEQ multiplex PCR; TCRdb stores just in-frame clones and leaves some out. The repertoire holds about 22,000 clones, with approximately 80% as singletons. Here the sequenced sample was blood, taken from a patient whose treatment included radiotherapy and nephrectomy. The source is a man in his 60s with renal cell carcinoma.

The chain recombines TRBV7-2 with TRBJ2-1; D ambiguous. This CDR3 has 17 residues. Per germline, CDR1 SGHTA and CDR2 FQGNSA. The V end lost 1 base, the J end lost 8 bases, and 21 bases lay between the germline ends. In nucleotides, the CDR3 is TGTGCCAGCAGCTTAGGAGTCGGGCCCCTTTCCAGGCATGAGCAGTTCTTC. As protein: CASSLGVGPLSRHEQFF.

The chain is built from TRBV10-3 and TRBJ2-7; tentative D call: TRBD1 (6 bases). V gave up 4 bases and J gave up 3 bases, with 16 bases separating them. The CDR3 extends over 15 amino acids. Germline lookup yields CDR1 ENHRY and CDR2 SYGVKD. CDR3 coding DNA: TGTGCCATCAGTGGCCCCAAAACAGGGATCTACGAGCAGTACTTC. This translates into CAISGPKTGIYEQYF.

J is TRBJ2-7 and V is TRBV25-1, with a possible D match to TRBD1 (5 bases). The CDR3 length is 15 residues. V gave up 1 base and J gave up 3 bases, with 13 bases separating them. CDR1 and CDR2 (germline): MGHDK, SYGVNS. The CDR3 here is CASSESVPGRYEQYF. In DNA, the CDR3 is TGTGCCAGCAGTGAATCAGTCCCAGGGCGCTACGAGCAGTACTTC.

V is TRBV28 and J is TRBJ2-7; maybe TRBD2 (6 bases). V was shortened by 5 bases and J by 8 bases, with 19 bases between the two germline ends. The CDR3 contains 14 residues. CDR1 MDHEN and CDR2 SYDVKM come from the germline V gene. CDR3 protein: CASSQAVVAGKQYF. The DNA of the CDR3 is TGTGCCAGCAGTCAGGCGGTTGTGGCGGGGAAGCAGTACTTC.

In its sample, this clone was seen a few times. The V call is TRBV30, the J call TRBJ2-3; D remains unclear. Germline V CDR1 and CDR2: GTSNPN, SVGIG (reference sequence). V was pared by 2 bases and J by 3 bases, with 9 bases between. CDR3 size: 13 residues. CDR3 sequence: CAWSLSGTDTQYF. The CDR3 DNA reads TGTGCCTGGAGTCTCTCTGGGACAGATACGCAGTATTTT. The complete variable domain, with remaining parts taken from reference TRBV30 and TRBJ2-3, reads SQTIHQWPATLVQPVGSPLSLECTVEGTSNPNLYWYRQAAGRGLQLLFYSVGIGQISSEVPQNLSASRPQDRQFILSSKKLLLSDSGFYLCAWSLSGTDTQYFGPGTRLTVL.

A remark on this clone: At one of its ends the junction is not consistent with the germline gene, which may arise from a read error. This chain connects TRBV7-7 to TRBJ2-7, with D hard to call. The CDR3 has 14 residues. Germline loops: CDR1 SSHAT, CDR2 FNYEAQ (reference sequence). DNA of the CDR3: TGTGCTAGCAGCTTACGGGCCCCCCCCTCCGAGCAGTACTTC. Encoded protein: CASSLRAPPSEQYF. Supplemented by reference TRBV7-7 and TRBJ2-7, the full variable domain reads GAGVSQSPRYKVTKRGQDVTLRCDPISSHATLYWYQQALGQGPEFLTYFNYEAQPDKSGLPSDRFSAERPEGSISTLTIQRTEQRDSAMYRCASSLRAPPSEQYFGPGTRLTVT.

The chain recombines TRBV4-3 with TRBJ2-7; TRBD2 agrees at 11 bases. Germline V gene lookup returns CDR1 LGHNA and CDR2 YSLEER. J lost 4 bases, V lost 3 bases, and 11 bases had no gene match. CDR3 length: 17 amino acids. CDR3 amino acids: CASSQTTGTSGSYEQYF. CDR3 in DNA: TGCGCCAGCAGCCAGACCACCGGGACTAGCGGCTCATACGAGCAGTACTTC.

The chain has TRBV9 and TRBJ1-1, with 7 nucleotides matching TRBD1. This CDR3 has 19 residues. Germline V CDR1 and CDR2: SGDLS, YYNGEE. V dropped 3 bases and J dropped 0; count of bases not matched to a gene: 17. Here the CDR3 reads CASSDDPDRSSTVNTEAFF. Written as DNA, the CDR3 is TGTGCCAGCAGCGATGATCCGGACAGGAGTTCTACGGTGAACACTGAAGCTTTCTTT.

The V and J genes are TRBV30 and TRBJ2-7, with no clear D. Per the germline V gene, CDR1 is GTSNPN and CDR2 is SVGIG (reference sequence). V lost 5 bases and J lost 6, with 14 bases in between. The CDR3 contains 12 residues. This CDR3 reads CAWGSFYGEQYF. The CDR3 nucleotides are TGTGCCTGGGGCTCCTTTTATGGCGAGCAGTACTTC.

J is TRBJ1-4 and V is TRBV2, with D possibly being TRBD1 (6 bases). Trimming removed 6 bases at V and 0 bases at J, with 14 bases between. CDR3 size: 16 residues. Germline V gene data show CDR1 as SNHLY and CDR2 as FYNNEI. The CDR3 DNA reads TGTGCCAGCAGCCGACAGGTCCCTGCAACTAATGAAAAACTGTTTTTT. Translated: CASSRQVPATNEKLFF.

The chain combines TRBV7-9 with TRBJ2-5, with no clear D. The ends were cut back, 10 bases at V and 3 bases at J, with 12 bases in the middle. Germline V gives CDR1 SEHNR, CDR2 FQNEAQ (reference sequence). The CDR3 is 12 amino acids. The CDR3 is CATRRQEETQYF. The CDR3, as DNA: TGTGCCACCCGGCGGCAAGAAGAGACCCAGTACTTC.

CDR3 coding DNA: TGTGCCAGCAGCCCTAGGACAGGGAGCGGGTCCAATGAGCAGTTCTTC. It is translated as CASSPRTGSGSNEQFF. The J gene is TRBJ2-1, the V gene TRBV7-2; 8 positions match TRBD1. Germline V gene sequence: CDR1 SGHTA, CDR2 FQGNSA. This CDR3 region has 16 residues. The V segment lost 5 bases and the J segment 6 bases; nucleotides outside the gene matches: 12.

This rearrangement joins TRBV30 to TRBJ2-4; 9 bases align to TRBD2. The junction had 15 bases not matched to a gene; V was cut back by 2 bases and J by 7 bases. CDR1 is GTSNPN, CDR2 SVGIG, per germline (reference sequence). The CDR3 has 17 amino acids. The CDR3 is CAWSRWTGLAGPNIQYF. For the CDR3, the DNA is TGTGCCTGGAGTAGGTGGACCGGCCTAGCGGGGCCCAACATTCAGTACTTC.

This clone has more than one count but fewer than ten. The chain has TRBV10-1 and TRBJ2-3; 8 bases line up with TRBD2. Trimming took 2 bases from V and 6 from J; bases not matched to a gene: 4. Per germline, CDR1 WNHNN and CDR2 SYGVQD (reference sequence). This CDR3 spans 14 amino acids. The CDR3 coding sequence is TGCGCCAGCAGTGAGATGGGACTAGTCGATACGCAGTATTTT. This translates into CASSEMGLVDTQYF.

V is TRBV12-5 and J is TRBJ1-3; D not certain. The CDR3 runs 16 residues. Per the germline V gene, CDR1 is LGHNT and CDR2 is FRNRAP. The V gene lost 1 base and the J gene lost 2 bases, with 12 bases spanning the gap. The CDR3 reads CASGLGRRTTGNTIYF. The CDR3 DNA is TGTGCTAGTGGTTTGGGCAGGAGGACTACTGGAAACACCATATATTTT. Full variable domain (remainder filled in from reference TRBV12-5 and TRBJ1-3): DARVTQTPRHKVTEMGQEVTMRCQPILGHNTVFWYRQTMMQGLELLAYFRNRAPLDDSGMPKDRFSAEMPDATLATLKIQPSEPRDSAVYFCASGLGRRTTGNTIYFGEGSWLTVV.

The chain recombines TRBV30 with TRBJ1-2, with TRBD1 matching 8 bases. The J segment lost 2 bases and the V segment lost 7 bases, leaving 12 bases of the junction unmatched. Per germline, CDR1 GTSNPN and CDR2 SVGIG (reference sequence). This CDR3 spans 15 amino acids. CDR3 DNA sequence: TGTGCCTACCCAACCCGGACAGGGATAAACTATGGCTACACCTTC. It specifies CAYPTRTGINYGYTF.

A remark on this clone: A far larger clone differs by one base, so this is likely a read error. The chain's CDR3 is CASSGGQAYEQYF. In DNA, the CDR3 is TGTGCCAGCAGCGGGGGACAGGCCTACGAGCAGTACTTC. The chain carries TRBV5-4 and TRBJ2-7; 8 bases map to TRBD1. V gave up 4 bases and J gave up 2 bases; unmatched junction bases: 2. The CDR3 is made up of 13 amino acids. Germline assignment: CDR1 SGHNT and CDR2 YYREEE (reference sequence).

The chain is built from TRBV5-1 and TRBJ1-1; D remains ambiguous. The CDR3 spans 17 residues. Germline CDR1 SGHRS, CDR2 YFSETQ. The V end lost 2 bases, the J end lost 1 base, and 18 bases lay between the germline ends. CDR3 region: CASSFAGLRGPNTEAFF. The CDR3 nucleotides are TGCGCCAGCAGCTTTGCTGGGTTGCGGGGTCCGAACACTGAAGCTTTCTTT.

A single count supports this clone. CDR3 sequence reads: CASSQGQGVGNTIYF. In DNA form, the CDR3 reads TGTGCCAGCAGTCAAGGACAGGGGGTTGGAAACACCATATATTTT. The chain employs TRBV6-6 and TRBJ1-3, with 10 bases lining up with TRBD1. J was trimmed by 3 bases and V by 5 bases; bases with no gene match: 4. Germline values: CDR1 MNHNY, CDR2 SVGAGI (reference sequence). This CDR3 is 15 amino acids long.